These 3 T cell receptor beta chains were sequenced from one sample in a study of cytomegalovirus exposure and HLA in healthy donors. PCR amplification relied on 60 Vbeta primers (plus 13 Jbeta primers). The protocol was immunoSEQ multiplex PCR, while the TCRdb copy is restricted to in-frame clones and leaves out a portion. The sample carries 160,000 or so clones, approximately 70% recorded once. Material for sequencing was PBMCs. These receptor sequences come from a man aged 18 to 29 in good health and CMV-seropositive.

The CDR3 nucleotides are TGCGCCAGCAACCCCTTGGTAATGGGGCGTTCCAACAATGAGCAGTTCTTC. It is translated as CASNPLVMGRSNNEQFF. The genes are TRBV5-1 and TRBJ2-1; weak D call: TRBD1 (5 bases). CDR1 is SGHRS, CDR2 YFSETQ, per germline. The CDR3 covers 17 residues. V lost 6 bases to trimming and J lost 5 bases, with 24 bases between them.

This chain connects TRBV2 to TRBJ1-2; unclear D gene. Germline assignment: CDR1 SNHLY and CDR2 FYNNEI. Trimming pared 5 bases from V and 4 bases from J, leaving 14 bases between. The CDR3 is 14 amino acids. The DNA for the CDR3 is TGTGCCAGCAGTCCTCACCCCACCGGCTATGGCTACACCTTC. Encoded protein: CASSPHPTGYGYTF.

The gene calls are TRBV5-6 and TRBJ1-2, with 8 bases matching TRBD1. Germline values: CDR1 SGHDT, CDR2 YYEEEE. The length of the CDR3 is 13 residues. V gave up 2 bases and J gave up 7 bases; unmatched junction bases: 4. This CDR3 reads CASSFGQGSGYTF. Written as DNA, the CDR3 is TGTGCCAGCAGCTTTGGACAGGGATCTGGCTACACCTTC. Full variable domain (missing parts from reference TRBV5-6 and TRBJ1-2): DAGVTQSPTHLIKTRGQQVTLRCSPKSGHDTVSWYQQALGQGPQFIFQYYEEEERQRGNFPDRFSGHQFPNYSSELNVNALLLGDSALYLCASSFGQGSGYTFGSGTRLTVV.